The sequence of this TCR beta chain was determined in a study of cytomegalovirus exposure and HLA in healthy donors (dated by TCRdb to 2016 to 2017). For the wider study: The roughly 700 repertoires of the first cohort and the 120 validation repertoires were produced on the same platform, according to a later analysis. The study was designed to test whether signatures of past pathogen exposure could be identified by cataloging public T cell receptors. A separate validation cohort of roughly 130 different subjects was used in addition to the roughly 620-subject first cohort. To predict cytomegalovirus infection status, the study brought together high-throughput TCR immunosequencing, statistical association of individual TCRs with disease status, and machine learning. The full study reports these points: Subsequent analysis determined that TCRs grouped into clusters in the first cohort also showed a tendency toward co-occurrence across the 130 or so validation repertoires, and 90% to 95% of cluster scores exceeded 0. In both the original and validation cohorts, the classifier was reported to diagnose cytomegalovirus status with high specificity and sensitivity. All 120 or so repertoires were used to score co-occurrence in the validation cohort in a later analysis, because that analysis had no HLA typing for the cohort. A few of the identified cytomegalovirus-associated TCR beta chains were confirmed in vitro to be specific for cytomegalovirus antigens. The authors suggested that the approach could potentially be generalized to other disease states and immunological phenotypes. In the study, 150 to 200 TCR beta chains were listed as associated with cytomegalovirus. While some public TCRs were present in many individuals, most TCR sequences turned up only very rarely across donors.

On this clone: Which antigen it targets is not known. Within one base of it there is no much larger clone, and no base qualities were kept.

The germline V gene sets CDR1 to SGHDT and CDR2 to YYEEEE. V and J are trimmed by 3 bases and 1 base, and the gene matches miss 5 bases of the junction. From cysteine to phenylalanine, the CDR3 is 16 amino acids long. Only the CDR3 DNA is retained, 48 bases long and in frame from the first base. The library relied on the immunoSEQ multiplex PCR assay. In the authors' own workflow: To diagnose cytomegalovirus status from the catalog of TCR beta chain sequences, a statistical classification framework was built. TCRdb took this table from immuneACCESS and kept in-frame rearrangements with V and J called. Such tables lack part of the clones; where checked against another copy, unresolved V genes explain under half of the gap, and the rest is unexplained. From that table come the V and J calls and clone size; the DNA was used to work out D and trimming. This sample holds about 350,000 clones; approximately 90% were observed only once. Approximately 1.2% of the sample comes from the top ten.

Separate from the approximately 700-subject first cohort, the validation cohort of some 130 subjects was the group to which the donors belonged. The sequencing input was PBMCs. This receptor was obtained from a woman aged 30 to 39 in good health and CMV-seropositive. The receptor chain draws on TRBV5-6 and TRBJ2-7, with 12 bases aligning to TRBD1. The DNA sequence is TGTGCCAGCAGCTACGGGACAGGGGGCTTGTCCTACGAGCAGTACTTC. The encoded protein is CASSYGTGGLSYEQYF.